This note documents a single T cell receptor (beta chain) sequence. In its sample, this clonotype was seen a few times. The clone's antigen remains unknown. Per-nucleotide qualities are absent, and no much larger clonotype sits a single base away. The data were obtained in a study of identical twins (dated by TCRdb to the mid-2010s). About the study as a whole: TCR alpha and beta repertoires from monozygotic twins, unrelated adults of various ages and cord blood were deep-sequenced to test whether fetal clonotypes persist. To rule out contamination, the twin experiments were replicated at different times with different library preparation protocols. The paper's findings and limits, for the study overall: Compared with coincidental sharing between unrelated individuals, out-of-frame TCR alpha sequences shared between twins had an excess of sequences with low generation probability. In monozygotic twins, recombination models systematically underestimated out-of-frame TCR alpha sharing, but the models matched the sharing seen between unrelated individuals. Zero-insertion analyses could be partly confounded by invariant T cells such as MAIT and iNKT, although diverse VJ usage argued against such confounding for most clonotypes. Because the same donors could not be followed over many years, the conclusions depended on cross-sectional statistical analysis. A weaker excess of twin sharing was found in beta out-of-frame sequences because the signal-to-noise ratio was lowered by fewer shared sequences. Abundant cord blood beta clonotypes carried fewer insertions; young adult naive repertoires showed a weaker similar trend, while memory repertoires showed none.

Relative to germline, V is 0 bases shorter and J is 4 bases shorter, with 7 bases between their ends. The germline V gene (reference sequence) supplies CDR1 DFQATT and CDR2 SNEGSKA. The CDR3, cysteine through phenylalanine, is 13 amino acids long. Only the CDR3 DNA stays, 39 bases, in frame from base 1. Only healthy Caucasian donors were included. The twin cohort comprised three pairs of female monozygotic twins, all aged roughly 18 to 29 years. Positive isolation kits from Invitrogen were used to isolate the CD4+ and CD8+ T cell populations. The protocol used for the library was 5' RACE. The listed sequencing device is Illumina HiSeq 2000. A universal primer binding site was added through template switching, and the final cDNA carried a unique molecular identifier so that TCR cDNA molecules could be counted accurately. Specific primers in the conserved constant-segment region were used to synthesize first-strand cDNA for the TCR alpha and beta chains. To control for contamination, every cDNA library carried two barcodes: a SMART-Mk sample barcode plus Illumina barcodes. TruSeq adapter sequences along with Illumina sample barcodes were introduced in two successive PCR steps. Sequencing of the TCR alpha and beta cDNA libraries was done on the Illumina HiSeq platform using custom primers. In the paper's pipeline: Raw reads were processed with MiGEC to extract unique molecular identifiers, and MiXCR was used to determine CDR3 positions. For each individual, recombination models were inferred using an EM algorithm with the repgenHMM and IGoR tools. Shared clonotypes were analyzed with the tcR package in R, and sharing was normalized by the product of cloneset sizes. To study raw recombination without the effects of thymic and clonal selection, out-of-frame nonproductive sequences were analyzed. TCRdb itself trimmed the public reads at Q25 with fastp, ran MiXCR and retained productive beta chains. Identical CDR3 proteins give one entry, which carries the most common genes and DNA. For this entry, the V and J calls and clone size follow TCRdb and not the study's own pipeline. The sample table shows some 460,000 distinct CDR3 sequences, and 14% are seen once. Around 0.57% of the sample rests with the top ten.

This same sample was also part of a study on yellow fever vaccine responses in identical twins. Per that second paper: According to the authors, in identical twins the way T cells responded to vaccination appeared partly convergent and partly personalized. The study precisely tracked vaccine-responding T cell clones in identical twins.

The rearranged segments are TRBV20-1 and TRBJ1-5; no confident D gene assignment can be made. This sequence was found in a woman aged 18-29 years in good health. Input material: CD4+ T cells sorted from blood. The DNA reads as follows: TGCAGTGCTAGAGATGAGCCGAATCAGCCCCAGCATTTT. Translated, this is CSARDEPNQPQHF.